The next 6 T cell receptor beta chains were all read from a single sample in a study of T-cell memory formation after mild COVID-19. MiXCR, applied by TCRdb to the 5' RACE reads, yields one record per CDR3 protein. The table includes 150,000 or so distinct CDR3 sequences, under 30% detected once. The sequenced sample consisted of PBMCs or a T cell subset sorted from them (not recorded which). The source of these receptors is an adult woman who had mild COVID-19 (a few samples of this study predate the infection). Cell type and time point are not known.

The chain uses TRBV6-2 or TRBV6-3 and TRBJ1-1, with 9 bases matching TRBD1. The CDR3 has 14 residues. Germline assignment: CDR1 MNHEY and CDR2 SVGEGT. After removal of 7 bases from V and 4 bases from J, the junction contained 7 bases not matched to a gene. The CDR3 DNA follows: TGTGCCAGCAAGCCCGGGACAGGGATCACTGAAGCTTTCTTT. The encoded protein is CASKPGTGITEAFF.

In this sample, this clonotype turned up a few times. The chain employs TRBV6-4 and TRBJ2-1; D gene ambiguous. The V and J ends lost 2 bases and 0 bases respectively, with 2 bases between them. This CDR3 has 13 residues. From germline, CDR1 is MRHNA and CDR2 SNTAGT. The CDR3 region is CASSDNSYNEQFF. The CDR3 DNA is TGTGCCAGCAGTGACAACTCCTACAATGAGCAGTTCTTC.

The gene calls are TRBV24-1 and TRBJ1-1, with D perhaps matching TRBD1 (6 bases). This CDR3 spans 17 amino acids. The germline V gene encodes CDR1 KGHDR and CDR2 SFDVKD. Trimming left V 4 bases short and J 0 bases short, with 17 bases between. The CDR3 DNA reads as TGTGCCACCAGTGAATCGGGGGCTCGACCTATGAACACTGAAGCTTTCTTT. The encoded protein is CATSESGARPMNTEAFF.

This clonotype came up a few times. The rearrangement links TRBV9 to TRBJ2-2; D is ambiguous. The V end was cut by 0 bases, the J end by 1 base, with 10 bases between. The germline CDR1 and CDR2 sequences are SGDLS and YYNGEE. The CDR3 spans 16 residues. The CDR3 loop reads CASSVEAGVNTGELFF. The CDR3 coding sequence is TGTGCCAGCAGCGTAGAGGCAGGAGTGAACACCGGGGAGCTGTTTTTT.

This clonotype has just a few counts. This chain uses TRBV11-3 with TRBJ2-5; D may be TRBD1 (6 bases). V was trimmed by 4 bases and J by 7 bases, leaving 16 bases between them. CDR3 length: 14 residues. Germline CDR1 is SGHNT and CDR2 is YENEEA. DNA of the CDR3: TGTGCCAGCAGCTCTTGGGACACCCCAGGGACCCAGTACTTC. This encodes CASSSWDTPGTQYF.

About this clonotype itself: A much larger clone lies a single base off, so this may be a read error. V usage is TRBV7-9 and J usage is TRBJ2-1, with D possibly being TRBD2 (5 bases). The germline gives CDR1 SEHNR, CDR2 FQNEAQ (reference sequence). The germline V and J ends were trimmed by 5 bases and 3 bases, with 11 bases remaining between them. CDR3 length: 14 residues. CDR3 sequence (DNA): TGTGCCAGCAGCACCGGGAACCACTACAATGAGCAGTTCTTC. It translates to CASSTGNHYNEQFF.